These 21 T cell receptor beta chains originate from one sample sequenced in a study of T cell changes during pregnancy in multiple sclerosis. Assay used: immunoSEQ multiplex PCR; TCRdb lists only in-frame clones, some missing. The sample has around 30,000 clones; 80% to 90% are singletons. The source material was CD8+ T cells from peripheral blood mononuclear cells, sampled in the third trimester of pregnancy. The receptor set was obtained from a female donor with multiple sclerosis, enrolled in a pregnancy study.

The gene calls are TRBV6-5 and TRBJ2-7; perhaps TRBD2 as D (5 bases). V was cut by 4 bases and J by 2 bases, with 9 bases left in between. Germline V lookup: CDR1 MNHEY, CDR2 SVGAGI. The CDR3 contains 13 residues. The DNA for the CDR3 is TGTGCCAGCAGTTCCGGGGTACCCTACGAGCAGTACTTC. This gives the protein CASSSGVPYEQYF.

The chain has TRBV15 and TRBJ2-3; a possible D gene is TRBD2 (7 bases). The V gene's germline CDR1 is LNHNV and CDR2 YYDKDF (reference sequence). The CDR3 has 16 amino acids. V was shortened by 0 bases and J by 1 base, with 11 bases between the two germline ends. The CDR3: CATSRDRGGGTDTQYF. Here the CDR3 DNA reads TGTGCCACCAGCAGAGATCGAGGGGGGGGCACAGATACGCAGTATTTT.

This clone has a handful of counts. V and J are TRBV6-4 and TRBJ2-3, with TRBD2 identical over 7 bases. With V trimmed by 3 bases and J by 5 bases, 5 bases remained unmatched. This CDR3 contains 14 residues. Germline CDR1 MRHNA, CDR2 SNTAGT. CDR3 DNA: TGTGCCAGCAGTGAAACTAGCGTTTTAGATACGCAGTATTTT. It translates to CASSETSVLDTQYF.

CDR3 bases: TGTGCCAGCAGCTTACCACCCTGGGAGGAAGCTTTCTTT. Translating gives CASSLPPWEEAFF. This rearrangement joins TRBV11-2 to TRBJ1-1; D is unresolved. The V gene's germline CDR1 is SGHAT and CDR2 FQNNGV. There are 13 residues in the CDR3. V was cut by 2 bases and J by 8 bases, with 12 bases left in between.

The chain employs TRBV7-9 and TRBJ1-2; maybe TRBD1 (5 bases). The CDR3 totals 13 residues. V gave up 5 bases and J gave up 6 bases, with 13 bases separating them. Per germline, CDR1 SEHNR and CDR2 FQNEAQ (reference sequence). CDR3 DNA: TGTGCCAGCAGCCTGATGGGGCAGGATGGCTACACCTTC. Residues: CASSLMGQDGYTF.

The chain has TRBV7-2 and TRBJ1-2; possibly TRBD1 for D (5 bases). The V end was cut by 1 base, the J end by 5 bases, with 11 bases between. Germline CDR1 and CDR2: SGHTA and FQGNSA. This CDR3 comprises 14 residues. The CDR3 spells CASSLVGGGYGYTF. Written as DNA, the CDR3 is TGTGCCAGCAGCTTAGTTGGGGGGGGATATGGCTACACCTTC.

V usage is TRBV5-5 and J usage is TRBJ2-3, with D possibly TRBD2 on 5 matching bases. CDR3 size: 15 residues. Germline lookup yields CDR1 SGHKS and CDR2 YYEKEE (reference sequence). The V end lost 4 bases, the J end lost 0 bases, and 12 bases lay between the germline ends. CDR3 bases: TGTGCCAGCAGCCGCGGACTGTCTAGCACAGATACGCAGTATTTT. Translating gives CASSRGLSSTDTQYF.

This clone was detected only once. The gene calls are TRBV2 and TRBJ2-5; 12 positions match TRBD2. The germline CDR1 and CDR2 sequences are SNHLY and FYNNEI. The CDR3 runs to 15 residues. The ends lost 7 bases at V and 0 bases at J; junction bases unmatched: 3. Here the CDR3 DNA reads TGTGCCAGCACCGGGACTAGCGGGTACCAAGAGACCCAGTACTTC. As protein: CASTGTSGYQETQYF.

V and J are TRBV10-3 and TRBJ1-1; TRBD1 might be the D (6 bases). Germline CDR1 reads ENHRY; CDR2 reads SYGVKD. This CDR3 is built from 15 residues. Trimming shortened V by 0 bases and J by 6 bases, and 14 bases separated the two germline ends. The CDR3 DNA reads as TGTGCCATCAGTGAGTCTTTCAGGGGTCAACCTGAAGCTTTCTTT. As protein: CAISESFRGQPEAFF.

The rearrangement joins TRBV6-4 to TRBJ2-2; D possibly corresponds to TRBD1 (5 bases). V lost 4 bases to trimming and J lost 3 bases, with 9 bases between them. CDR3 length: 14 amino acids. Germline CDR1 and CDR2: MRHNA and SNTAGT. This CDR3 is CASSGEGDTGELFF. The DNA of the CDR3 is TGTGCCAGCAGTGGAGAAGGGGACACCGGGGAGCTGTTTTTT.

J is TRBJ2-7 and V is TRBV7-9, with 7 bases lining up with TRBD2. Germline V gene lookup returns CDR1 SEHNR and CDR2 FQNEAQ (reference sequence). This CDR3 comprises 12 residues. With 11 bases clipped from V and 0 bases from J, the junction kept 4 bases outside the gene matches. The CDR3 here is CAGGGSSYEQYF. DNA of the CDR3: TGTGCCGGGGGGGGGTCCTCCTACGAGCAGTACTTC. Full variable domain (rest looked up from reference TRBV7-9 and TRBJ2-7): DTGVSQNPRHKITKRGQNVTFRCDPISEHNRLYWYRQTLGQGPEFLTYFQNEAQLEKSRLLSDRFSAERPKGSFSTLEIQRTEQGDSAMYLCAGGGSSYEQYFGPGTRLTVT.

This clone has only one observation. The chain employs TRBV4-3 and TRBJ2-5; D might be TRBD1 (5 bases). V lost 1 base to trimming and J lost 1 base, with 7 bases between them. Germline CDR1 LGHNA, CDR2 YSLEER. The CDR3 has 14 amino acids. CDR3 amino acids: CASSQGGTQETQYF. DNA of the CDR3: TGCGCCAGCAGCCAAGGGGGCACCCAAGAGACCCAGTACTTC.

CDR3 DNA sequence: TGTGCCAGCAACGGACAGGGAGGATTTGGAAACACCATATATTTT. This gives the protein CASNGQGGFGNTIYF. The J gene is TRBJ1-3, the V gene TRBV2; TRBD1 matches at 8 bases. Germline V gives CDR1 SNHLY, CDR2 FYNNEI. This CDR3 has 15 residues. Germline trimming cut 7 bases from V and 3 bases from J; bases unmatched to any gene: 8.

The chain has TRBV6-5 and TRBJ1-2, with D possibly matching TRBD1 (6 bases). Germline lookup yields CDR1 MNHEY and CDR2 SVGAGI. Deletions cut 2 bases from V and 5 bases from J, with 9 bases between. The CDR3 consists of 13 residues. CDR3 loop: CASSYGTSYGYTF. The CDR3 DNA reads TGTGCCAGCAGTTACGGGACAAGTTATGGCTACACCTTC.

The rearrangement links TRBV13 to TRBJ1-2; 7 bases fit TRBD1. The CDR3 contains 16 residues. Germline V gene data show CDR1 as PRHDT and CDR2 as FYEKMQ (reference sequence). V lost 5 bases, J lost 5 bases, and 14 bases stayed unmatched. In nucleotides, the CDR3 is TGTGCCAGCAGCACAACAGGGGTGGACTCCTTTTATGGCTACACCTTC. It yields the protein CASSTTGVDSFYGYTF.

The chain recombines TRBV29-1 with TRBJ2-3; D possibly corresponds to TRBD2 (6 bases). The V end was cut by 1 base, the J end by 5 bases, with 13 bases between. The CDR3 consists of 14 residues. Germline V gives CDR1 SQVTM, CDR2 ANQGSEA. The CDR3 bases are TGCAGCGTTGAAGGGAAGGCCGGGAGAGATACGCAGTATTTT. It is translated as CSVEGKAGRDTQYF.

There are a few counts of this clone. The CDR3 nucleotides are TGTGCCAGCAGCGGCCTCCGGGAAAAACTGTTTTTT. This sequence encodes CASSGLREKLFF. The rearrangement joins TRBV9 to TRBJ1-4; D gene unclear. The V gene lost 3 bases and the J gene lost 8 bases, with 8 bases spanning the gap. Germline CDR1 reads SGDLS; CDR2 reads YYNGEE. The CDR3 loop spans 12 amino acids. The complete variable domain, with remaining parts taken from reference TRBV9 and TRBJ1-4, reads DSGVTQTPKHLITATGQRVTLRCSPRSGDLSVYWYQQSLDQGLQFLIQYYNGEERAKGNILERFSAQQFPDLHSELNLSSLELGDSALYFCASSGLREKLFFGSGTQLSVL.

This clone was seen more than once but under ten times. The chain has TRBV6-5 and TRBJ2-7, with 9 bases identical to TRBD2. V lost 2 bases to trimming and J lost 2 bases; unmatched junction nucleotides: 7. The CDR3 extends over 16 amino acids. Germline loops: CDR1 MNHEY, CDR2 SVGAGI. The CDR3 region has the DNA TGTGCCAGCAGTTACGAAGGGGTAGCGGGGGCCTACGAGCAGTACTTC. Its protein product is CASSYEGVAGAYEQYF.

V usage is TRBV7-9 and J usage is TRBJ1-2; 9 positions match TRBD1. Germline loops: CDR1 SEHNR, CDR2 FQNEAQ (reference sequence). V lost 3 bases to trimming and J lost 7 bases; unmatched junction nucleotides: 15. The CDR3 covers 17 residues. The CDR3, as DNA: TGTGCCAGCAGCTTCCGACCCGGGACAGGGTTCGGGAGTGGCTACACCTTC. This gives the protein CASSFRPGTGFGSGYTF.

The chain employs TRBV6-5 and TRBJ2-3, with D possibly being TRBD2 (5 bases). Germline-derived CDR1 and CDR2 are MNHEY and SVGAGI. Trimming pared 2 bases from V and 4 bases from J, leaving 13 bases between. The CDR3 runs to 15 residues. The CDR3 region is CASSYGGQAADTQYF. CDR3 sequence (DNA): TGTGCCAGCAGTTACGGCGGGCAGGCGGCAGATACGCAGTATTTT.

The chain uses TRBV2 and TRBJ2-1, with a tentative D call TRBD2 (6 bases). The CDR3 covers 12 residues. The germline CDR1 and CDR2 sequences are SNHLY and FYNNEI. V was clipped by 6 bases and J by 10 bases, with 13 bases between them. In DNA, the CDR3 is TGTGCCAGCAGGGGAGGTCCGCCCGAGCAGTTCTTC. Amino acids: CASRGGPPEQFF. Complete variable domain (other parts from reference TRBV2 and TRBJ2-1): EPEVTQTPSHQVTQMGQEVILRCVPISNHLYFYWYRQILGQKVEFLVSFYNNEISEKSEIFDDQFSVERPDGSNFTLKIRSTKLEDSAMYFCASRGGPPEQFFGPGTRLTVL.